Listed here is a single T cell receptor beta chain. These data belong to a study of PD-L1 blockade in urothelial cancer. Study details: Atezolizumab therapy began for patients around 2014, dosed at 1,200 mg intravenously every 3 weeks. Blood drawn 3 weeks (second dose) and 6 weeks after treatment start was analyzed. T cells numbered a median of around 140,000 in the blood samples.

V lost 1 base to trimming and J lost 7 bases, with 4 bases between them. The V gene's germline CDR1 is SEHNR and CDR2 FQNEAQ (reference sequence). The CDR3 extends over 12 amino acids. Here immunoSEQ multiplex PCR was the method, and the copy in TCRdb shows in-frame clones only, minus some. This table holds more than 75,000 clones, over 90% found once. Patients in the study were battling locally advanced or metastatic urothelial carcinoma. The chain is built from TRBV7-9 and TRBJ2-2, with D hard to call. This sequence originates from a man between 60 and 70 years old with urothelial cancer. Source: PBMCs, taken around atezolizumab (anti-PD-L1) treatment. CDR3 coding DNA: TGTGCCAGCAGCTTAGTCCGCGGGGAGCTGTTTTTT. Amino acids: CASSLVRGELFF. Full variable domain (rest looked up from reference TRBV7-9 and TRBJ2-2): DTGVSQNPRHKITKRGQNVTFRCDPISEHNRLYWYRQTLGQGPEFLTYFQNEAQLEKSRLLSDRFSAERPKGSFSTLEIQRTEQGDSAMYLCASSLVRGELFFGEGSRLTVL.